The 8 T cell receptor beta chains reported below all come from one sample, sequenced in a study of tumor-infiltrating lymphocytes in primary liver carcinoma. Starting from 400 to 500 ng of total RNA, TCR beta cDNA was produced with a primer in the constant region. Three-round nested multiplex PCR performed with slightly modified ARM-PCR produced the TCR beta libraries. Running roughly 10 cycles apiece, the first two PCR rounds relied on TRBV1-TRBV30 forward primers together with a C-beta reverse primer. From the multiplex PCR reads, TCRdb called clonotypes with MiXCR, one entry per CDR3 protein. Of around 50,000 distinct CDR3 sequences listed, roughly 77% are singletons. RNA and DNA were co-extracted from approximately 20-30 mg of unsorted bulk tissue. Sequencing was done on a sample of liver tumor tissue from sampling region 3. Subset indicated: tumor region T3, left-lateral pole. These receptors were collected from a man in his forties or fifties with primary liver carcinoma and hepatitis B virus infection.

Only a few counts were recorded for this clonotype. V and J are TRBV28 and TRBJ2-1, with 8 bases that match TRBD1. V gave up 6 bases and J gave up 10 bases; unmatched junction bases: 23. This CDR3 contains 18 residues. Germline CDR1 reads MDHEN; CDR2 reads SYDVKM. CDR3 DNA: TGTGCCAGCAGGCTAGCCTCCGGGACAGGAACTGCGACAAAAGAGCAGTTCTTC. Translation: CASRLASGTGTATKEQFF.

This clonotype appeared many times. CDR3 nucleotides: TGCGCCAGCAGCCAAGAACGGGACAGGCGCTACGAGCAGTACTTC. Translated, it gives CASSQERDRRYEQYF. The chain has TRBV4-1 and TRBJ2-7; 8 bases match TRBD1. This CDR3 is built from 15 residues. The V and J ends lost 0 bases and 3 bases, in that order; junction bases with no gene match: 4. Germline V CDR1 and CDR2: MGHRA, YSYEKL.

In its sample, this clonotype was seen many times. J is TRBJ1-1 and V is TRBV29-1; D perhaps matches TRBD1 (6 bases). The V and J ends lost 4 bases and 0 bases respectively, with 9 bases between them. This CDR3 has 13 residues. CDR1 is SQVTM, CDR2 ANQGSEA, per germline. The CDR3 region is CSVVGGLNTEAFF. CDR3 coding DNA: TGCAGCGTTGTCGGGGGGCTGAACACTGAAGCTTTCTTT.

This chain uses TRBV28 with TRBJ1-1, with D maybe TRBD1 (5 bases). The V end was cut by 4 bases, the J end by 4 bases, with 13 bases between. Germline values: CDR1 MDHEN, CDR2 SYDVKM. The CDR3 is made up of 14 amino acids. For the CDR3, the DNA is TGTGCCAGCAGTTCCTCACAGGAAGCCACTGAAGCTTTCTTT. Its protein product is CASSSSQEATEAFF.

The rearrangement joins TRBV12-3 or TRBV12-4 to TRBJ2-7; no clear D gene. This CDR3 is 14 amino acids long. Trimming took off 7 bases at V and 0 bases at J, with 13 bases between the two ends. The CDR3 region has the DNA TGTGCCAGCAATTCAAGTAAGGGCTCCTACGAGCAGTACTTC. Protein: CASNSSKGSYEQYF.

Concerning this clonotype: An end of the junction does not agree with germline; a read error may underlie this. The J gene is TRBJ2-7, the V gene TRBV6-6, with 16 bases that match TRBD2. The CDR3 length is 17 residues. The germline V gene has CDR1 MNHNY and CDR2 SVGAGI (reference sequence). The CDR3 sequence is CASSSLGLAGGPGEQCF. The CDR3 DNA reads TGTGCCAGCAGTTCATTGGGACTAGCGGGAGGGCCGGGCGAGCAGTGCTTC.

This clonotype has ten or more counts. CDR3 sequence reads: CASSGTGQGIPLHF. The CDR3 DNA reads as TGTGCCAGCAGTGGGACGGGACAGGGGATACCCCTCCACTTT. The chain employs TRBV12-3 or TRBV12-4 and TRBJ1-6, with 10 nucleotides matching TRBD1. Germline trimming cut 5 bases from V and 12 bases from J; bases unmatched to any gene: 7. This CDR3 has 14 residues.

The genes are TRBV20-1 and TRBJ2-3; a weak D match, TRBD1 (5 bases). Germline CDR1 reads DFQATT; CDR2 reads SNEGSKA (reference sequence). The CDR3 loop spans 13 amino acids. CDR3 sequence: CIVLQVPTDTQYF. The CDR3 nucleotides read TGCATCGTCCTACAGGTTCCCACAGATACGCAGTATTTT.